A single sample is the source of the 31 T cell receptor beta chains below, sequenced in a study of blood T cell repertoires in COVID-19. Assay: immunoSEQ multiplex PCR; the TCRdb copy retains only in-frame clones and omits some. The table shows 76,000 or so clones, with roughly nine tenths occurring only once. Sequenced input: peripheral blood. These receptor sequences come from a man older than 75 in a cohort sampled during active COVID-19.

This chain connects TRBV19 to TRBJ1-2, with D unclear. The germline CDR1 and CDR2 sequences are LNHDA and SQIVND (reference sequence). Trimming shortened V by 1 base and J by 1 base, and 13 bases separated the two germline ends. The CDR3 is 16 residues long. The CDR3: CASSIGAGGSNYGYTF. The CDR3 nucleotides are TGTGCCAGTAGTATAGGAGCAGGAGGGAGTAACTATGGCTACACCTTC.

This chain uses TRBV24-1 with TRBJ2-7; 9 nucleotides agree with TRBD1. Germline V CDR1 and CDR2: KGHDR, SFDVKD. CDR3 length: 14 residues. V was clipped by 9 bases and J by 6 bases; unmatched bases: 11. CDR3 in DNA: TGTGCCACCTCGCCCGGACAGGGGAGTCCCGAGCAGTACTTC. Residues: CATSPGQGSPEQYF.

The J gene is TRBJ2-6, the V gene TRBV7-2, with 7 bases that match TRBD2. The CDR3 is 18 amino acids. V was clipped by 2 bases and J by 4 bases; unmatched bases: 11. Germline values: CDR1 SGHTA, CDR2 FQGNSA. CDR3 DNA sequence: TGTGCCAGCAGCTTACGGGGACTATCTTTTAACGGGGCCAACGTCCTGACTTTC. Amino acids: CASSLRGLSFNGANVLTF.

In this sample, this clone turned up once. The CDR3 loop is CASSLGWQEDNSPLHF. Written as DNA, the CDR3 is TGTGCCAGCAGCCTGGGCTGGCAGGAGGATAATTCACCCCTCCACTTT. The chain links TRBV3-1 (or the pseudogene TRBV3-2) to TRBJ1-6, with D hard to call. The germline gives CDR1 LGHDT, CDR2 YNNKEL (reference sequence). Trimming stripped 4 bases from V and 5 bases from J, with 15 bases between. The CDR3 has 16 residues.

The chain is built from TRBV19 and TRBJ1-1; D might be TRBD1 (6 bases). CDR1 is LNHDA, CDR2 SQIVND, per germline (reference sequence). The CDR3 spans 19 residues. Trimming took off 0 bases at V and 3 bases at J, with 23 bases between the two ends. CDR3 sequence: CASSIEKPLDSLFYTEAFF. CDR3 nucleotides: TGTGCCAGTAGTATAGAAAAACCGCTGGACAGCCTATTCTACACTGAAGCTTTCTTT.

The V gene is TRBV6-1, the J gene TRBJ2-5, with D possibly matching TRBD1 (7 bases). CDR3 length: 15 residues. Per germline, CDR1 MNHNS and CDR2 SASEGT. The ends were cut back, 1 base at V and 5 bases at J, with 14 bases in the middle. CDR3 nucleotides: TGTGCCAGCAGTGAAGGGAGGGGACAGTGGGAGACCCAGTACTTC. It translates to CASSEGRGQWETQYF.

This clone has only one observation. The chain employs TRBV11-1 and TRBJ2-1; 10 bases map to TRBD2. Trimming took 4 bases from V and 2 from J; bases not matched to a gene: 2. The CDR3 totals 15 residues. CDR1 SGHAT and CDR2 FQDESV come from the germline V gene (reference sequence). CDR3 sequence reads: CASSYSGGAYNEQFF. The CDR3, as DNA: TGTGCCAGCAGCTACAGCGGGGGGGCCTACAATGAGCAGTTCTTC.

The chain joins TRBV3-1 (or the pseudogene TRBV3-2) to TRBJ2-5; D might be TRBD2 (7 bases). The V end was cut by 4 bases, the J end by 9 bases, with 18 bases between. The CDR3 loop spans 14 amino acids. Germline lookup yields CDR1 LGHDT and CDR2 YNNKEL (reference sequence). CDR3 sequence (DNA): TGTGCCAGCAGCCCCTCTGCCGGGGGGCAGGCCCAGTACTTC. Protein sequence: CASSPSAGGQAQYF.

This chain connects TRBV7-9 to TRBJ2-1; 12 bases are a match to TRBD2. The CDR3 extends over 14 amino acids. CDR1 is SEHNR and CDR2 is FQNEAQ in the germline V gene (reference sequence). The V segment lost 1 base and the J segment 8 bases; nucleotides outside the gene matches: 0. The CDR3 DNA sequence: TGTGCCAGCAGCTTAGGGACTAGCGGGGATGAGCAGTTCTTC. This translates into CASSLGTSGDEQFF.

V usage is TRBV18 and J usage is TRBJ2-3; the D is unclear. Trimming pared 2 bases from V and 2 bases from J, leaving 2 bases between. The CDR3 sequence is 12 residues long. From germline, CDR1 is KGHSH and CDR2 LQKENI. The CDR3 DNA is TGTGCCAGCTCACCATACACAGATACGCAGTATTTT. Its protein product is CASSPYTDTQYF.

This chain joins TRBV5-1 and TRBJ2-1; TRBD2 is a possible D gene (5 bases). The CDR3 extends over 11 amino acids. CDR1 and CDR2 from the germline V gene are SGHRS and YFSETQ. V gave up 1 base and J gave up 10 bases, with 6 bases separating them. The CDR3 DNA sequence: TGCGCCAGCAGCTTGTCGGGGGAGCAGTTCTTC. Its protein is CASSLSGEQFF.

The chain has TRBV5-4 and TRBJ1-5, with D perhaps matching TRBD1 (5 bases). Trimming removed 4 bases at V and 0 bases at J, with 8 bases between. CDR1 is SGHNT, CDR2 YYREEE, per germline (reference sequence). This CDR3 contains 14 residues. The CDR3 coding sequence is TGTGCCAGCAGCAAGGACATTAGCAATCAGCCCCAGCATTTT. This encodes CASSKDISNQPQHF.

This chain connects TRBV11-2 to TRBJ2-7; 9 bases align to TRBD2. Germline V gives CDR1 SGHAT, CDR2 FQNNGV. The CDR3 sequence is 18 residues long. After removal of 3 bases from V and 0 bases from J, the junction contained 12 bases not matched to a gene. The CDR3 loop is CASSFLPRLADSSYEQYF. As DNA, the CDR3 is TGTGCCAGCAGCTTCCTCCCCAGACTAGCGGATAGCTCCTACGAGCAGTACTTC.

This clone came up once. CDR3 DNA sequence: TGTGCCAGCAGCCCCCGACTAGCGGGGGATTACACCGGGGAGCTGTTTTTT. Protein sequence: CASSPRLAGDYTGELFF. The chain carries TRBV7-2 and TRBJ2-2, with 12 bases matching TRBD2. There are 17 residues in the CDR3. CDR1 is SGHTA, CDR2 FQGNSA, per germline. The V and J ends lost 5 bases and 3 bases, in that order; junction bases with no gene match: 7.

The rearrangement links TRBV5-4 to TRBJ1-5; D is unclear. Germline V gives CDR1 SGHNT, CDR2 YYREEE (reference sequence). The CDR3 runs 14 residues. Trimming took 0 bases from V and 1 from J, leaving 5 bases between them. The CDR3 spells CASSLDQSNQPQHF. The CDR3 nucleotides are TGTGCCAGCAGCTTGGATCAAAGCAATCAGCCCCAGCATTTT. Combining the CDR3 with reference TRBV5-4 and TRBJ1-5 gives the whole variable domain ETGVTQSPTHLIKTRGQQVTLRCSSQSGHNTVSWYQQALGQGPQFIFQYYREEENGRGNFPPRFSGLQFPNYSSELNVNALELDDSALYLCASSLDQSNQPQHFGDGTRLSIL.

This chain links TRBV29-1 with TRBJ2-4; TRBD2 might be the D (6 bases). Trimming pared 6 bases from V and 6 bases from J, leaving 15 bases between. In germline, CDR1 is SQVTM, CDR2 ANQGSEA. The CDR3 contains 13 residues. CDR3 region: CSVKEGWVNIQYF. The CDR3 DNA is TGCAGCGTCAAGGAGGGCTGGGTAAACATTCAGTACTTC. Combining the CDR3 with reference TRBV29-1 and TRBJ2-4 gives the whole variable domain SAVISQKPSRDICQRGTSLTIQCQVDSQVTMMFWYRQQPGQSLTLIATANQGSEATYESGFVIDKFPISRPNLTFSTLTVSNMSPEDSSIYLCSVKEGWVNIQYFGAGTRLSVL.

The J gene is TRBJ1-1, the V gene TRBV6-1, with D perhaps matching TRBD1 (6 bases). CDR1 and CDR2 from the germline V gene are MNHNS and SASEGT. V was cut by 8 bases and J by 5 bases, with 12 bases left in between. The CDR3 loop spans 12 amino acids. CDR3 in DNA: TGTGCCAGCCGGACAGAGGGGACTGAAGCTTTCTTT. Encoded protein: CASRTEGTEAFF.

This clone has just a few counts. This chain joins TRBV7-9 and TRBJ1-4; tentatively, D is TRBD1 (6 bases). The CDR3 contains 17 residues. Germline V lookup: CDR1 SEHNR, CDR2 FQNEAQ (reference sequence). Trimming left V 0 bases short and J 0 bases short, with 11 bases between. The DNA for the CDR3 is TGTGCCAGCAGCTTAGCACAGGGAATCTCAACTAATGAAAAACTGTTTTTT. Protein sequence: CASSLAQGISTNEKLFF.

The chain uses TRBV7-2 and TRBJ2-4, with D possibly TRBD1 on 5 matching bases. The CDR3 is 16 residues long. Germline V gene data show CDR1 as SGHTA and CDR2 as FQGNSA. V shed 5 bases and J shed 3 bases, with 17 bases lying between them. The CDR3 here is CASSPQGYLGKNIQYF. CDR3 nucleotide sequence: TGTGCCAGCAGCCCCCAGGGTTATCTTGGCAAAAACATTCAGTACTTC.

The rearrangement uses TRBV7-2 and TRBJ2-6, with 10 bases that match TRBD1. CDR1 and CDR2 from the germline V gene are SGHTA and FQGNSA. The CDR3 spans 16 residues. Trimming removed 6 bases from V and 4 bases from J; junction bases left unmatched: 6. CDR3 sequence (DNA): TGTGCCAGCAGGTCGGGGACAGGGGCGGGGGCCAACGTCCTGACTTTC. This gives the protein CASRSGTGAGANVLTF. Based on the CDR3 plus reference TRBV7-2 and TRBJ2-6, the full variable domain is GAGVSQSPSNKVTEKGKDVELRCDPISGHTALYWYRQSLGQGLEFLIYFQGNSAPDKSGLPSDRFSAERTGGSVSTLTIQRTQQEDSAVYLCASRSGTGAGANVLTFGAGSRLTVL.

The chain uses TRBV29-1 and TRBJ1-4; TRBD1 matches at 9 bases. CDR1 is SQVTM and CDR2 is ANQGSEA in the germline V gene. The CDR3 runs 13 residues. The trim removed 8 bases at V and 3 bases at J, leaving 4 bases unmatched. The DNA of the CDR3 is TGCAGCTACAGGGGGCCGGCTAATGAAAAACTGTTTTTT. It is translated as CSYRGPANEKLFF.

The gene calls are TRBV19 and TRBJ1-4; 10 bases map to TRBD1. The germline gives CDR1 LNHDA, CDR2 SQIVND (reference sequence). The junction had 12 bases not matched to a gene; V was cut back by 5 bases and J by 6 bases. This CDR3 contains 17 residues. CDR3 sequence (DNA): TGTGCCAGTAGTCCGAAACCCCGGGGACAGGGGTATGAAAAACTGTTTTTT. Translated: CASSPKPRGQGYEKLFF.

The chain employs TRBV6-5 and TRBJ2-3, with 7 positions matching TRBD2. Germline trimming cut 8 bases from V and 1 base from J; bases unmatched to any gene: 0. The V gene's germline CDR1 is MNHEY and CDR2 SVGAGI. The CDR3 is made up of 12 amino acids. The DNA for the CDR3 is TGTGCCAGCCGGGGGGGCACAGATACGCAGTATTTT. It translates to CASRGGTDTQYF.

J is TRBJ1-4 and V is TRBV9, with 10 nucleotides matching TRBD1. J was trimmed by 8 bases and V by 4 bases; bases with no gene match: 5. Per the germline V gene, CDR1 is SGDLS and CDR2 is YYNGEE. CDR3 size: 14 residues. The CDR3 spells CASSTRTGGEKLFF. The CDR3 DNA follows: TGTGCCAGCAGCACCCGGACAGGGGGAGAAAAACTGTTTTTT.

The J gene is TRBJ1-3, the V gene TRBV6-5; no clear D. Deletions cut 6 bases from V and 4 bases from J, with 10 bases between. From germline, CDR1 is MNHEY and CDR2 SVGAGI. CDR3 length equals 13 residues. The chain's CDR3 is CASRVLSGNTIYF. The CDR3 nucleotides are TGTGCCAGCAGGGTGCTATCCGGAAACACCATATATTTT.

The chain employs TRBV21-1 and TRBJ2-1; the table calls TRBD1, which could not be checked here. TRBV21-1 is a known pseudogene. The CDR3 loop spans 15 amino acids. The CDR3 nucleotides are TGTGCCAGCAGCAAAGATCGACAGGGGGTTTGTGAGCAGTTCTTC. Its protein product is CASSKDRQGVCEQFF.

This clone was seen a handful of times. This chain links TRBV7-9 with TRBJ1-2, with TRBD1 identical over 7 bases. The CDR3 has 13 residues. Per germline, CDR1 SEHNR and CDR2 FQNEAQ (reference sequence). The V segment lost 5 bases and the J segment 7 bases; nucleotides outside the gene matches: 7. CDR3 bases: TGTGCCAGCAGCCCAGAGACAGGGAGTGGCTACACCTTC. As protein: CASSPETGSGYTF.

The CDR3: CASTLGGADTQYF. The CDR3 DNA reads TGTGCCAGCACCCTTGGGGGGGCAGATACGCAGTATTTT. The chain carries TRBV3-1 (or the pseudogene TRBV3-2) and TRBJ2-3; 7 bases align to TRBD2. Germline CDR1 and CDR2: LGHDT and YNNKEL (reference sequence). The CDR3 totals 13 residues. V was pared by 7 bases and J by 4 bases, with 5 bases of the junction left unmatched.

The chain couples TRBV6-5 to TRBJ2-5, with 10 bases identical to TRBD1. CDR3 size: 16 residues. Germline loops: CDR1 MNHEY, CDR2 SVGAGI. V shed 2 bases and J 2 bases; nucleotides not matched to a gene: 5. CDR3 DNA sequence: TGTGCCAGCAGTTACGGGGACAGGGGCGCTCAAGAGACCCAGTACTTC. It is translated as CASSYGDRGAQETQYF.

V and J are TRBV10-3 and TRBJ2-3, with 7 bases aligning to TRBD1. V gave up 2 bases and J gave up 3 bases; unmatched junction bases: 5. The CDR3 has 15 residues. Per germline, CDR1 ENHRY and CDR2 SYGVKD. CDR3 DNA: TGTGCCATCAGTGAGCAGGGGGTAACGACAGATACGCAGTATTTT. Translation gives CAISEQGVTTDTQYF.

This chain links TRBV9 with TRBJ2-7; 11 bases are shared with TRBD2. This CDR3 comprises 15 residues. The germline gives CDR1 SGDLS, CDR2 YYNGEE. V lost 4 bases, J lost 2 bases, and 5 bases stayed unmatched. CDR3 protein: CASSRSGGDTYEQYF. The DNA for the CDR3 is TGTGCCAGCAGCCGTAGCGGGGGGGACACCTACGAGCAGTACTTC.